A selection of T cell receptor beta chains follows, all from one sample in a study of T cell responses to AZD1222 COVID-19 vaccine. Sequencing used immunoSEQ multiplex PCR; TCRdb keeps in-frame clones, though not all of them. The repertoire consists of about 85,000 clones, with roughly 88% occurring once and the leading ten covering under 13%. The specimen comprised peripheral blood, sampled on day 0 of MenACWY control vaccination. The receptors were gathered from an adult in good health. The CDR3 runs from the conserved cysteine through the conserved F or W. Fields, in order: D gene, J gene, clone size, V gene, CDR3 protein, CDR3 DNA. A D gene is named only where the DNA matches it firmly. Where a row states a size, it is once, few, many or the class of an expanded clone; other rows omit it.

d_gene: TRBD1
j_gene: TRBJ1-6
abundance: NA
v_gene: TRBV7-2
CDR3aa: CASSPTTGANSPLHF
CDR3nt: TGTGCCAGCAGCCCAACGACAGGGGCGAATTCACCCCTCCACTTT

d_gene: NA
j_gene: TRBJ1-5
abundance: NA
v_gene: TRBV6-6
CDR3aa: CASSQGGSGTQPQHF
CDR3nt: TGTGCCAGCAGCCAGGGAGGGTCCGGAACTCAGCCCCAGCATTTT

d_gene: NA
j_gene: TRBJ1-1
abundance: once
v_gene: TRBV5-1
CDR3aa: CASSLGGSGGMNTEAFF
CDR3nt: TGCGCCAGCAGCTTGGGGGGATCCGGTGGGATGAACACTGAAGCTTTCTTT

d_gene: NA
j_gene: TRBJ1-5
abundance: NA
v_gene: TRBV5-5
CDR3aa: CASSLGGLTNQPQHF
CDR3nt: TGTGCCAGCAGCTTGGGGGGGTTGACTAATCAGCCCCAGCATTTT

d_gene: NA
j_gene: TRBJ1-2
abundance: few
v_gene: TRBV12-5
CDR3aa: CASGLPRLQGHYGYTF
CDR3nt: TGTGCTAGTGGTTTGCCCAGATTACAGGGACACTATGGCTACACCTTC

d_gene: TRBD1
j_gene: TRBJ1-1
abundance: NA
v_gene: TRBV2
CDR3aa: CASMLWGQGANTEAFF
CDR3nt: TGTGCCAGTATGCTCTGGGGCCAGGGGGCGAACACTGAAGCTTTCTTT

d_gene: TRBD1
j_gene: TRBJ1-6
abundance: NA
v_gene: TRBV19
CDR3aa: CATKPTGHNSPLHF
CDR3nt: TGTGCCACAAAACCGACAGGGCATAATTCACCCCTCCACTTT

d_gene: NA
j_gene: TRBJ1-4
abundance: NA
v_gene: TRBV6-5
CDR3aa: CASSTSIWNEKLFF
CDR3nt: TGTGCCAGCTCTACATCAATATGGAATGAAAAACTGTTTTTT

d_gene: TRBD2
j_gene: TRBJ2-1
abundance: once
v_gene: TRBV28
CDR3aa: CASSPSGESSYNEQFF
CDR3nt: TGTGCCAGCAGCCCTAGCGGGGAGAGCTCCTACAATGAGCAGTTCTTC

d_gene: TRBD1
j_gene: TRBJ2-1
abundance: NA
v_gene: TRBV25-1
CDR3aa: CASSGKDRGRYNEQFF
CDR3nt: TGTGCCAGCAGTGGAAAGGACAGGGGCCGATACAATGAGCAGTTCTTC

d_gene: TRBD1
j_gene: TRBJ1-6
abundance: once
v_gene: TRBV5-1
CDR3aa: CASSPAGTGISPLHF
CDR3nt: TGCGCCAGCAGCCCGGCCGGGACAGGCATTTCACCCCTCCACTTT

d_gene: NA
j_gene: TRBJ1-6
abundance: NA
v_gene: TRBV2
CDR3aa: CASSTGGDSPLHF
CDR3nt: TGTGCCAGCTCTACCGGGGGGGATTCACCCCTCCACTTT

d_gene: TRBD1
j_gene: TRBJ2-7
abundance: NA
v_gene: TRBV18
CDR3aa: CASSPRDRAAEQYF
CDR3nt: TGTGCCAGCTCACCGCGGGACAGGGCGGCCGAGCAGTACTTC

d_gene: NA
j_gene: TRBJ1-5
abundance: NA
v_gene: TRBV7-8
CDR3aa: CASSLEAGNNQPQHF
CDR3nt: TGTGCCAGCAGCTTAGAGGCAGGAAACAATCAGCCCCAGCATTTT

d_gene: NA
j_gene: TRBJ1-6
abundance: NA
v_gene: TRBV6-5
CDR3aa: CASSPADSYNSPLHF
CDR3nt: TGTGCCAGCAGCCCCGCAGACAGCTATAATTCACCCCTCCACTTT

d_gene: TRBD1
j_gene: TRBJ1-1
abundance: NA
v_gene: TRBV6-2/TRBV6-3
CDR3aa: CASSYYATGDSPEAFF
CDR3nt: TGTGCCAGCAGTTACTACGCGACAGGGGATAGCCCTGAAGCTTTCTTT

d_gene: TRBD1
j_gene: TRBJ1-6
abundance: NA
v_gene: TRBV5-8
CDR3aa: CASSRGLRDSGNSPLHF
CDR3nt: TGTGCCAGCAGCCGAGGCCTTCGGGACAGCGGAAATTCACCCCTCCACTTT

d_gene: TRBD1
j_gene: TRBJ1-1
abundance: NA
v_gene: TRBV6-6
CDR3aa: CASNNPGQGRAEAFF
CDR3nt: TGTGCCAGCAACAACCCGGGACAGGGGCGAGCTGAAGCTTTCTTT

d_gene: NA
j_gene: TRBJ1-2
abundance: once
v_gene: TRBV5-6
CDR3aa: CASSFGTDYGYTF
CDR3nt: TGTGCCAGCAGCTTCGGAACGGACTATGGCTACACCTTC

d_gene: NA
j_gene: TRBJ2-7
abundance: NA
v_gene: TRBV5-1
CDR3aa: CASSFSQGRNEQYF
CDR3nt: TGCGCCAGCAGCTTTTCCCAGGGGCGAAACGAGCAGTACTTC

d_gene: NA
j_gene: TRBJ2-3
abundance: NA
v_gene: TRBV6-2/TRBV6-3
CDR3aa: CASSYFSASTDTQYF
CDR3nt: TGTGCCAGCAGTTATTTCTCAGCTAGCACAGATACGCAGTATTTT

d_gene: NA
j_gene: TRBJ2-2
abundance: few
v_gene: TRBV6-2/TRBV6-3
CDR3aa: CASTPRPKSEVYPGELFF
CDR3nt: TGTGCCAGCACCCCCAGGCCAAAGTCCGAGGTTTATCCCGGGGAGCTGTTTTTT

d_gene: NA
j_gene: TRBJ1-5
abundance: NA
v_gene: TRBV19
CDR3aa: CASSAVTGNQPQHF
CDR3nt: TGTGCCAGTAGTGCTGTTACAGGCAATCAGCCCCAGCATTTT

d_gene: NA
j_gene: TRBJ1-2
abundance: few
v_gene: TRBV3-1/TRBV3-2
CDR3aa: CASSQTEGGYGYTF
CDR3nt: TGTGCCAGCAGCCAAACGGAGGGAGGCTATGGCTACACCTTC

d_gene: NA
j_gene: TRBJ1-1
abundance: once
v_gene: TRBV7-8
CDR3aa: CASSPPDRLAEAFF
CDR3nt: TGTGCCAGCAGCCCCCCCGACAGGTTGGCTGAAGCTTTCTTT

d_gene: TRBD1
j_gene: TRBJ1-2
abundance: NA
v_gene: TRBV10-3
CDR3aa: CAISESTGYGYTF
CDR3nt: TGTGCCATCAGTGAGTCGACAGGGTATGGCTACACCTTC

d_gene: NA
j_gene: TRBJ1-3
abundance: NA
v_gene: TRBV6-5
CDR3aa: CASSYNSGNTIYF
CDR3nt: TGTGCCAGCAGTTACAACTCTGGAAACACCATATATTTT

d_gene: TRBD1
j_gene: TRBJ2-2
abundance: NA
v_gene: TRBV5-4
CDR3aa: CASSPGQGNTGELFF
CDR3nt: TGTGCCAGCAGCCCCGGACAGGGTAACACCGGGGAGCTGTTTTTT

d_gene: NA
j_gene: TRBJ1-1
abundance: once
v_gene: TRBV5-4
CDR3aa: CASSSDRSIMNTEAFF
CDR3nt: TGTGCCAGCAGCTCTGACAGGAGTATAATGAACACTGAAGCTTTCTTT

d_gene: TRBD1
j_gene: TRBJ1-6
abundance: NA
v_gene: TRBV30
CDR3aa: CACHRQGPLHLHF
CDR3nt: TGTGCCTGTCATCGACAGGGTCCGCTTCACCTCCACTTT

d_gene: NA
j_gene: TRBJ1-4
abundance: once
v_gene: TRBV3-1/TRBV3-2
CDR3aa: CASSQGYRLGTNEKLFF
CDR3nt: TGTGCCAGCAGCCAAGGGTACCGCCTCGGGACTAATGAAAAACTGTTTTTT

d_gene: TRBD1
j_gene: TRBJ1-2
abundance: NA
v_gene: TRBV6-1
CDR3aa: CASSEGQGSGYGYTF
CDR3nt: TGTGCCAGCAGTGAAGGACAGGGGAGCGGCTATGGCTACACCTTC

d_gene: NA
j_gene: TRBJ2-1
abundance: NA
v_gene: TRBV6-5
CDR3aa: CASSYRGRTYNEQFF
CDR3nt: TGTGCCAGCAGTTACAGGGGAAGGACCTACAATGAGCAGTTCTTC

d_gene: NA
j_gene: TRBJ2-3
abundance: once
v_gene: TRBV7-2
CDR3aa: CASSIETFTDTQYF
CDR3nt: TGTGCCAGCAGCATCGAGACCTTCACAGATACGCAGTATTTT

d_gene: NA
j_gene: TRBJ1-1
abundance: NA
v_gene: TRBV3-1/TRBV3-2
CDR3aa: CASSHANTEAFF
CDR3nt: TGTGCCAGCAGCCATGCGAACACTGAAGCTTTCTTT

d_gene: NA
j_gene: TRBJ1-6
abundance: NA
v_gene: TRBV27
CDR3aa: CASSFAGLRNSPLHF
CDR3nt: TGTGCCAGCAGTTTCGCCGGGCTGAGAAATTCACCCCTCCACTTT

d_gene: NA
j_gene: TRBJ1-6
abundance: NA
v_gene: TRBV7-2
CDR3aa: CASSENSPLHF
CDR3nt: TGTGCCAGCAGCGAGAATTCACCCCTCCACTTT

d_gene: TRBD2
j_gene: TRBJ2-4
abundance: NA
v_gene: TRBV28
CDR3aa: CASSFSRGDLAKNIQYF
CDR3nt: TGTGCCAGCAGTTTCTCTCGGGGGGACCTAGCCAAAAACATTCAGTACTTC

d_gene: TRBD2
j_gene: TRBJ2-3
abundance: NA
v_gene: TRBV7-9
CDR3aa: CASSPDRGGGTNTDTQYF
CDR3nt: TGTGCCAGCAGCCCCGATCGGGGCGGGGGGACGAACACAGATACGCAGTATTTT

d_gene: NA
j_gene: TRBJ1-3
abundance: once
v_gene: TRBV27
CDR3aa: CASSSGGNTIYF
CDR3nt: TGTGCCAGCAGTTCCGGTGGAAACACCATATATTTT

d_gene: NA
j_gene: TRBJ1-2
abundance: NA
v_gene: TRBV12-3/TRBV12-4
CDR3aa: CASSLRTVAGYTF
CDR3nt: TGTGCCAGCAGTTTACGAACAGTGGCCGGCTACACCTTC

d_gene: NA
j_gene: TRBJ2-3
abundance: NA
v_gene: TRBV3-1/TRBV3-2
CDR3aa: CASSQTLDSQYF
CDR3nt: TGTGCCAGCAGCCAAACCCTTGATTCGCAGTATTTT

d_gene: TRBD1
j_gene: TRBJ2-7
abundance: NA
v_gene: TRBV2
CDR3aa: CASSGEQGSSYEQYF
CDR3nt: TGTGCCAGCAGTGGGGAACAGGGGAGCTCCTACGAGCAGTACTTC

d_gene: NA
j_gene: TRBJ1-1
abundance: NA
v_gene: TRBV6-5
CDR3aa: CASSRWAEAFF
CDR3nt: TGTGCCAGCAGCCGTTGGGCTGAAGCTTTCTTT

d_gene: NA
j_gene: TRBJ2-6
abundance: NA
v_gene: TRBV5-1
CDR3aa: CASSLDGSGANVLTF
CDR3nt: TGCGCCAGCAGCTTGGATGGCTCTGGGGCCAACGTCCTGACTTTC

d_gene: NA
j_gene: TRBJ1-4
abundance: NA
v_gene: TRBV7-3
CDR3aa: CASSVGGEKLFF
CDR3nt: TGTGCCAGCAGCGTGGGTGGGGAAAAACTGTTTTTT